This is a list of T cell receptor beta chains from one sample in a study of T cell responses to AZD1222 COVID-19 vaccine. The data were produced by immunoSEQ multiplex PCR, yet TCRdb's version contains in-frame clones alone and is incomplete. The profile shows around 130,000 clones, around nine tenths of them singletons. This specimen was peripheral blood, taken on day 0 of AZD1222 vaccination. Receptors originate from an adult in good health. The CDR3 runs from the conserved cysteine through the conserved F or W. A D gene is named only where the DNA matches it firmly. Rows give clone size only sometimes, using once, few, many, or a class for an expanded clone.

TRBJ1-3 | - | 12 | once | TRBV30 | CAWDLGGNTIYF | TGTGCCTGGGACCTAGGAGGAAACACCATATATTTT
TRBJ1-2 | TRBD1 | 14 | - | TRBV18 | CASSPGQFSDGYTF | TGTGCCAGCTCACCGGGACAGTTCTCGGATGGCTACACCTTC
TRBJ2-2 | - | 15 | - | TRBV28 | CASSFRPTNTGELFF | TGTGCCAGCAGTTTTCGGCCTACGAACACCGGGGAGCTGTTTTTT
TRBJ2-2 | TRBD2 | 16 | - | TRBV14 | CASSRTSGKNTGELFF | TGTGCCAGCAGCCGGACTAGCGGGAAGAACACCGGGGAGCTGTTTTTT
TRBJ1-2 | - | 12 | - | TRBV29-1 | CSVPLGHYGYTF | TGCAGCGTCCCTTTGGGCCACTATGGCTACACCTTC
TRBJ2-1 | - | 15 | few | TRBV6-4 | CASSDSGETGNEQFF | TGTGCCAGCAGTGACTCGGGGGAAACGGGGAATGAGCAGTTCTTC
TRBJ2-3 | - | 14 | - | TRBV6-5 | CASKPLGGLDTQYF | TGTGCCAGCAAACCGCTTGGGGGGCTTGATACGCAGTATTTT
TRBJ2-7 | - | 14 | few | TRBV19 | CASSMGRGTYEQYF | TGTGCCAGTAGTATGGGTAGGGGGACCTACGAGCAGTACTTC
TRBJ2-7 | - | 14 | once | TRBV30 | CAWSGWETSYEQYF | TGTGCCTGGAGTGGGTGGGAGACCTCCTACGAGCAGTACTTC
TRBJ1-3 | - | 17 | - | TRBV7-2 | CASSVSRALNSGNTIYF | TGTGCCAGCAGTGTTAGCCGAGCCCTGAACTCTGGAAACACCATATATTTT
TRBJ1-5 | TRBD1 | 16 | - | TRBV27 | CASRQTTGTGDQPQHF | TGTGCCAGCAGACAAACAACCGGGACAGGGGATCAGCCCCAGCATTTT
TRBJ2-3 | - | 15 | once | TRBV5-8 | CASSTGTRNTDTQYF | TGTGCCAGCAGCACCGGGACTCGCAACACAGATACGCAGTATTTT
TRBJ2-1 | - | 13 | - | TRBV19 | CATQGSSYNEQFF | TGTGCCACCCAGGGGAGCTCCTACAATGAGCAGTTCTTC
TRBJ2-7 | - | 14 | - | TRBV9 | CASSGRLSSYEQYF | TGTGCCAGCAGTGGGAGGCTTTCCTCCTACGAGCAGTACTTC
TRBJ1-1 | - | 11 | - | TRBV29-1 | CSVEYTTEAFF | TGCAGCGTTGAATACACAACTGAAGCTTTCTTT
TRBJ2-1 | TRBD1 | 16 | - | TRBV6-4 | CASSDESGGSYNEQFF | TGTGCCAGCAGTGACGAGTCAGGGGGATCCTACAATGAGCAGTTCTTC
TRBJ2-1 | TRBD2 | 17 | - | TRBV12-5 | CASGLSTGTSVYNEQFF | TGTGCTAGTGGTTTGTCAACCGGGACTAGCGTTTACAATGAGCAGTTCTTC
TRBJ1-2 | - | 13 | - | TRBV5-1 | CASSEGTFSGYTF | TGCGCCAGCAGCGAGGGTACGTTTTCGGGCTACACCTTC
TRBJ2-1 | TRBD2 | 18 | few | TRBV4-3 | CASSQKAPLAGAYNEQFF | TGCGCCAGCAGCCAGAAGGCCCCACTAGCGGGGGCCTACAATGAGCAGTTCTTC
TRBJ2-7 | TRBD2 | 13 | - | TRBV28 | CASSMGLAGFRYF | TGTGCCAGCAGTATGGGACTAGCGGGATTTAGGTACTTC
TRBJ1-4 | - | 18 | - | TRBV11-2 | CASSNNQFPGLRDEKLFF | TGTGCCAGCAGCAACAACCAGTTCCCGGGACTGAGGGACGAAAAACTGTTTTTT
TRBJ1-6 | - | 14 | - | TRBV6-5 | CASTPTVANSPLHF | TGTGCCAGCACCCCGACGGTGGCCAATTCACCCCTCCACTTT
TRBJ1-4 | - | 16 | - | TRBV7-9 | CASSNSQEAIGEKLFF | TGTGCCAGCAGCAATTCCCAGGAGGCAATTGGTGAAAAACTGTTTTTT
TRBJ2-1 | - | 15 | - | TRBV4-3 | CASSQAGDRGNEQFF | TGCGCCAGCAGCCAAGCAGGGGATAGGGGCAATGAGCAGTTCTTC
TRBJ1-1 | - | 15 | - | TRBV6-2/TRBV6-3 | CASSYGTRSGTEAFF | TGTGCCAGCAGTTATGGGACCCGGTCTGGCACTGAAGCTTTCTTT
TRBJ1-2 | - | 15 | - | TRBV3-1/TRBV3-2 | CASSQDVSSPYGYTF | TGTGCCAGCAGCCAAGATGTAAGCTCCCCTTATGGCTACACCTTC
TRBJ2-2 | TRBD2 | 15 | - | TRBV9 | CASSVDDGRVGELFF | TGTGCCAGCAGCGTAGATGACGGGAGGGTTGGGGAGCTGTTTTTT
TRBJ2-2 | - | 16 | - | TRBV18 | CASSPFGGINTGELFF | TGTGCCAGCTCACCCTTTGGCGGGATAAACACCGGGGAGCTGTTTTTT
TRBJ2-7 | - | 14 | - | TRBV6-5 | CASSFIATSYEQYF | TGTGCCAGCAGCTTCATAGCGACCTCCTACGAGCAGTACTTC
TRBJ1-1 | - | 12 | - | TRBV28 | CASKAQGTEAFF | TGTGCCAGCAAGGCTCAGGGCACTGAAGCTTTCTTT
TRBJ2-1 | - | 12 | - | TRBV2 | CASRPFYNEQFF | TGTGCCAGCAGACCTTTCTACAATGAGCAGTTCTTC
TRBJ2-2 | - | 10 | - | TRBV19 | CASSAGELFF | TGTGCCAGTAGTGCCGGGGAGCTGTTTTTT
TRBJ2-7 | - | 14 | few | TRBV7-2 | CASSRSSSLGEQYF | TGTGCCAGCAGCAGGTCTTCTTCGCTTGGCGAGCAGTACTTC
TRBJ2-7 | - | 15 | - | TRBV5-4 | CASKPMGFPTSEQYF | TGTGCCAGCAAACCCATGGGTTTCCCCACTTCGGAGCAGTACTTC
TRBJ2-2 | TRBD2 | 23 | - | TRBV12-5 | CASGFLGQGFTSGGLTNTGELFF | TGTGCTAGTGGTTTTTTGGGACAGGGATTTACTAGCGGGGGACTAACGAACACCGGGGAGCTGTTTTTT
TRBJ1-5 | - | 12 | - | TRBV2 | CASSGNNQPQHF | TGTGCCAGCAGTGGCAACAATCAGCCCCAGCATTTT
TRBJ2-5 | - | 13 | - | TRBV6-5 | CASSYRAAQTQYF | TGTGCCAGCAGTTACAGGGCAGCCCAGACCCAGTACTTC
TRBJ2-3 | - | 13 | once | TRBV10-3 | CAIQGARTDTQYF | TGTGCCATTCAGGGTGCGAGGACAGATACGCAGTATTTT
TRBJ2-1 | TRBD2 | 13 | few | TRBV24-1 | CATGTSGRNEQFF | TGTGCCACGGGGACTAGCGGGAGAAATGAGCAGTTCTTC
TRBJ2-7 | TRBD2 | 13 | - | TRBV12-3/TRBV12-4 | CASTWTSVYEQYF | TGTGCCAGCACCTGGACTAGCGTCTACGAGCAGTACTTC
TRBJ2-3 | - | 15 | - | TRBV4-3 | CASSQDGRDTDTQYF | TGCGCCAGCAGCCAAGACGGACGGGACACAGATACGCAGTATTTT
TRBJ1-1 | - | 13 | few | TRBV6-4 | CASSDSPGLEAFF | TGTGCCAGCAGTGACTCCCCAGGGCTTGAAGCTTTCTTT
TRBJ2-7 | TRBD2 | 16 | - | TRBV7-2 | CASSLGTSGSGYEQYF | TGTGCCAGCAGCTTAGGGACTAGCGGGAGTGGGTACGAGCAGTACTTC
TRBJ1-1 | - | 15 | - | TRBV5-6 | CASSPLTDWNTEAFF | TGTGCCAGCAGCCCTTTGACCGACTGGAACACTGAAGCTTTCTTT
TRBJ2-7 | - | 15 | - | TRBV9 | CASSVAPSSSYEQYF | TGTGCCAGCAGCGTAGCCCCGTCATCGAGCTACGAGCAGTACTTC
TRBJ2-7 | - | 12 | once | TRBV10-2 | CASSAQSYEQYF | TGCGCCAGCAGTGCGCAGTCCTACGAGCAGTACTTC
TRBJ1-4 | - | 11 | - | TRBV20-1 | CSARARAKLFF | TGCAGTGCTAGGGCTAGGGCCAAACTGTTTTTT
TRBJ2-1 | - | 15 | - | TRBV11-3 | CASSWNGARGNEQFF | TGTGCCAGCAGCTGGAATGGGGCCAGGGGTAATGAGCAGTTCTTC
TRBJ2-3 | TRBD2 | 14 | - | TRBV27 | CASNSAGGTDTQYF | TGTGCCAGCAACTCAGCGGGAGGAACAGATACGCAGTATTTT
TRBJ1-5 | - | 13 | few | TRBV7-3 | CASSSGLGQPQHF | TGTGCCAGCAGCTCGGGCCTTGGGCAGCCCCAGCATTTT
TRBJ2-1 | - | 12 | - | TRBV10-1 | CASSEEWGEQFF | TGCGCCAGCAGTGAGGAATGGGGTGAGCAGTTCTTC
TRBJ1-1 | - | 14 | - | TRBV24-1 | CATSDLKVGVWAFF | TGTGCCACCAGTGATCTAAAGGTCGGGGTTTGGGCTTTCTTT
TRBJ1-1 | - | 10 | once | TRBV30 | CAWSRVEAFF | TGTGCCTGGAGCAGGGTTGAAGCTTTCTTT
TRBJ2-3 | - | 16 | - | TRBV25-1 | CASSSLGTLGGDTQYF | TGTGCCAGCAGTAGCCTCGGGACCCTTGGGGGAGATACGCAGTATTTT
TRBJ1-2 | - | 13 | - | TRBV30 | CAWSTTGTYGYTF | TGTGCCTGGAGTACTACAGGTACCTATGGCTACACCTTC
TRBJ2-2 | TRBD1 | 19 | - | TRBV7-9 | CASSSWRGTGTGNTGELFF | TGTGCCAGCAGCTCATGGAGGGGAACCGGGACAGGGAACACCGGGGAGCTGTTTTTT
TRBJ2-1 | TRBD1 | 16 | - | TRBV28 | CASSPRTGVRVNEQFF | TGTGCCAGCAGCCCGAGGACAGGGGTAAGAGTTAATGAGCAGTTCTTC
TRBJ1-1 | - | 17 | - | TRBV18 | CASSPQQPLGVNTEAFF | TGTGCCAGCTCTCCCCAGCAGCCTCTCGGGGTCAACACTGAAGCTTTCTTT
TRBJ1-1 | TRBD1 | 15 | - | TRBV4-1 | CASSQDIARDREAFF | TGCGCCAGCAGCCAAGATATAGCACGGGACAGGGAAGCTTTCTTT
TRBJ2-3 | TRBD1 | 15 | - | TRBV5-1 | CASSLRGTGADTQYF | TGCGCCAGCAGCCTAAGGGGTACAGGGGCAGATACGCAGTATTTT